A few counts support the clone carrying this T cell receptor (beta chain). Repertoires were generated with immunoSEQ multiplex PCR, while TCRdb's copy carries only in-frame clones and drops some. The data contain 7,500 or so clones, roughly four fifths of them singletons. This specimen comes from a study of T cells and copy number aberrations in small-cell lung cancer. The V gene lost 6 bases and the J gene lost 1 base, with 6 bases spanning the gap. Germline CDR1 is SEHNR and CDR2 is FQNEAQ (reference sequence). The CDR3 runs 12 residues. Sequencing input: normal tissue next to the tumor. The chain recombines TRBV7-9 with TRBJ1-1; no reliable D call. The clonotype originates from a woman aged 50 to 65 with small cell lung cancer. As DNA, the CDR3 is TGTGCCAGCAGTATCGGGAACACTGAAGCTTTCTTT. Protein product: CASSIGNTEAFF. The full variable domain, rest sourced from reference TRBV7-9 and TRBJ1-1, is DTGVSQNPRHKITKRGQNVTFRCDPISEHNRLYWYRQTLGQGPEFLTYFQNEAQLEKSRLLSDRFSAERPKGSFSTLEIQRTEQGDSAMYLCASSIGNTEAFFGQGTRLTVV.